These T cell receptor beta chains were read from a single sample in a study of T-cell reconstitution after alpha-beta-depleted transplantation in children. From the PCR reads, TCRdb called clonotypes with MiXCR, one entry per CDR3 protein. The sample has over 400,000 distinct CDR3 sequences; 43% are singletons. This material consisted of PBMCs, taken before TCRalphabeta/CD19-depleted stem cell transplant. Receptor source: a girl aged 2-10 years with aplastic anemia, due to receive a stem cell transplant. The CDR3 runs from the conserved cysteine through the conserved F or W. A D gene is named only where the DNA matches it firmly. Size tells how often a clone was seen (once, few, many) or the class of an expanded clone, and some rows leave it out.

>TRBJ2-2|-|13|TRBV5-1|-
CASSLGTGGELFF
TGCGCCAGCAGCTTAGGGACGGGCGGGGAGCTGTTTTTT
>TRBJ2-1|-|20|TRBV6-2/TRBV6-3|-
CASSYSTGTGPLAGYNEQFF
TGTGCCAGCAGTTACTCGACCGGGACAGGGCCGCTAGCGGGTTACAATGAGCAGTTCTTC
>TRBJ2-7|-|16|TRBV5-5|-
CASSLKVGGVLDEQYF
TGTGCCAGCAGCTTGAAGGTCGGAGGTGTGTTGGACGAGCAGTACTTC
>TRBJ2-3|-|15|TRBV11-2|-
CASSTTRGGTDTQYF
TGTGCCAGCAGCACCACTAGAGGGGGAACGGATACGCAGTATTTT
>TRBJ2-5|TRBD2|15|TRBV20-1|-
CSARGLAGDQETQYF
TGCAGTGCTAGGGGACTAGCGGGGGACCAAGAGACCCAGTACTTC
>TRBJ2-7|-|12|TRBV5-1|few
CASSVAWGEQYF
TGCGCCAGCAGCGTGGCCTGGGGTGAGCAGTACTTC
>TRBJ2-3|TRBD1|15|TRBV6-1|-
CASRSWDRGADTQYF
TGTGCCAGCAGGTCTTGGGACAGGGGCGCAGATACGCAGTATTTT
>TRBJ2-5|-|12|TRBV2|-
CASSRTEGTQYF
TGTGCCAGCAGTAGGACCGAGGGGACCCAGTACTTC
>TRBJ1-1|-|14|TRBV12-3/TRBV12-4|few
CASSLMGDGTEAFF
TGTGCCAGCAGTTTGATGGGCGATGGCACTGAAGCTTTCTTT
>TRBJ2-1|TRBD1|15|TRBV7-8|-
CASSLEGGRRNEQFF
TGTGCCAGCAGCTTAGAAGGGGGCAGAAGAAATGAGCAGTTCTTC
>TRBJ2-1|TRBD2|16|TRBV5-1|-
CASSPGLAGAEGEQFF
TGCGCCAGCAGCCCCGGACTAGCGGGGGCCGAGGGGGAGCAGTTCTTC
>TRBJ2-1|TRBD2|15|TRBV6-5|-
CASSNLAGLFNEQFF
TGTGCCAGCAGTAACCTAGCGGGCCTCTTCAATGAGCAGTTCTTC
>TRBJ2-7|TRBD1|15|TRBV27|-
CANFRGRNKDYEQYF
TGTGCCAACTTCAGGGGGAGAAACAAGGACTACGAGCAGTACTTC
>TRBJ2-5|TRBD1|13|TRBV7-2|-
CASTQGAVETQYF
TGTGCCAGCACCCAGGGGGCGGTGGAGACCCAGTACTTC
>TRBJ1-1|-|13|TRBV3-1|once
CASSIGRSTEAFF
TGTGCCAGCAGCATTGGGCGTAGCACTGAAGCTTTCTTT
>TRBJ2-1|-|16|TRBV28|-
CASSPRPGLRRNEQFF
TGTGCCAGCAGTCCACGTCCGGGACTCCGGAGGAATGAGCAGTTCTTC